Given below is one T cell receptor (beta chain) in context. Generated by immunoSEQ multiplex PCR, the TCRdb table keeps only in-frame clones and is missing some. The sample lists about 47,000 clones, roughly 87% occurring once. Per the germline V gene, CDR1 is WSHSY and CDR2 is SAAADI. V was clipped by 2 bases and J by 6 bases; unmatched bases: 2. The CDR3 sequence is 14 residues long. The record originates from a study of blood T cell repertoires in COVID-19. Study details: PBMCs, B-cell-depleted T cells, or T cells were the source of the cDNA or gDNA that made up the material.

This chain uses TRBV10-2 with TRBJ1-5; 9 bases are shared with TRBD1. The sample consisted of peripheral blood. This clonotype was sampled from a man in his forties or fifties with active COVID-19. DNA of the CDR3: TGCGCCAGCAGTGAGGGACAGGGGTTTCAGCCCCAGCATTTT. It yields the protein CASSEGQGFQPQHF.